This record covers a single TCR beta chain. Only a few counts were recorded for this clone. The antigen it recognizes is unknown. Base qualities were left out, and no much larger clone turns up one base away. In the paper's terms, the treatment or condition label means: over 15 received Ad26.COV2.S at low or high dose, single or two shots; 5 received placebo; per-sample allocation not given. Repertoires of vaccine and placebo recipients were sequenced from samples collected on day 63 after the first injection. Cohort 1b enrolled about two dozen adults aged 18-55 years at a single site in Boston, USA, between 29 July and 7 August 2020. Ad26.COV2.S was a replication-incompetent adenovirus type 26 vector expressing a prefusion-stabilized SARS-CoV-2 spike protein from the original Wuhan strain. The record originates from a study of Ad26.COV2.S vaccination and SARS-CoV-2 variants (dated by TCRdb to 2020 to 2022). For the study in its entirety: Donors in the vaccine arm were drawn from COV1001, a phase I-IIa trial of Ad26.COV2.S in healthy adults that was multicentre, randomized, double-blind and placebo-controlled. Ad26.COV2.S was given intramuscularly at 5x10^10 or 1x10^11 viral particles, as a single shot or as two shots 56 days apart. TCRbeta repertoire sequencing was used to assess the specificity and breadth of SARS-CoV-2-reactive T cell receptors after Ad26.COV2.S vaccination. The TCR-sequenced set comprised about 32 samples: some 20 Ad26.COV2.S vaccine recipients, 5 placebo recipients and 8 SARS-CoV-2 convalescent individuals. Participants in the trial were split at random into five groups of five each, receiving low-dose or high-dose Ad26.COV2.S once or twice, or else placebo on both occasions. Investigators did not know the trial group allocation while performing experiments and assessing outcomes.

What the research found in general, with its limitations: After vaccination, substantial breadth of spike-specific CD8+ and CD4+ T cell responses was reported. Higher spike-specific TCR breadth was observed in Ad26.COV2.S recipients than in placebo recipients (P = 0.0014). It was noted by the authors that total T cell responses may have been underestimated by the TCR breadth and depth analyses. The study was not powered to compare responses between vaccine doses or regimens. Comparable non-spike TCR breadth was observed between vaccine and placebo recipients, consistent with only spike being contained in the vaccine.

TCRbeta CDR3 regions were sequenced with the immunoSEQ Assay. After extraction, genomic DNA underwent amplification by bias-controlled multiplex PCR, followed by high-throughput sequencing. Concerning the study's data processing: To quantify the absolute abundance of every unique TCRbeta CDR3 region, sequences were collapsed and filtered. T cell fraction was estimated by normalization of TCRbeta template counts to usable DNA, with usable DNA being measured through amplification of reference genes present in all nucleated cells. Repertoire TCRs were annotated as SARS-CoV-2-specific by exact matching of V gene, CDR3 amino acid sequence and J gene to a known reactive TCR set. The reference SARS-CoV-2 TCR set was obtained from MIRA and was filtered for enrichment in COVID-19-positive ImmuneCODE repertoires, whereby public or cross-reactive TCRs were removed. Using the MIRA antigens, annotated TCRs were further analysed by specific ORF or by position within an ORF. Breadth was defined as the number of annotated unique rearrangements divided by the total number of unique productive rearrangements, and depth was defined as the summed frequency of the annotated unique rearrangements. Two-sided Wilcoxon rank-sum tests were used to compare TCR breadth between groups. What TCRdb holds here is the immuneACCESS table cut down to in-frame rearrangements. Part of the clones is not present; checked against another copy, under half of the missing clones reflect an unresolved V gene, and the others are unexplained. V, J and clone size were drawn from that table, and D and trimming were deduced from the DNA. The sample table records roughly 380,000 clones; 88% of these occur just once. The top ten constitute less than 4.5% of the sample.

The CDR3 numbers 14 residues from cysteine through phenylalanine. Of all the DNA, just the CDR3 is kept, 42 bases in frame from base 1. The germline V gene (reference sequence) yields SEHNR for CDR1 and FQNEAQ for CDR2. V gives up 11 bases and J gives up 0 bases, and the segment between their germline ends measures 17 bases. The sequences come from peripheral blood, collected in a trial of Ad26.COV2.S vaccine versus placebo. The rearranged segments are TRBV7-9 and TRBJ2-7; the D segment might be TRBD1 or TRBD2, since each matches 6 bases. This TCR derives from a person between 18 and 65 years old who received the Ad26.COV2.S COVID-19 vaccine or a placebo. In nucleotide form, the sequence is TGTGCCGGCCGGGGGCAGGGGCCCTCCTACGAGCAGTACTTC. Its protein is CAGRGQGPSYEQYF. Extended through the reference TRBV7-9 and TRBJ2-7 proteins, this CDR3 yields the full variable domain: DTGVSQNPRHKITKRGQNVTFRCDPISEHNRLYWYRQTLGQGPEFLTYFQNEAQLEKSRLLSDRFSAERPKGSFSTLEIQRTEQGDSAMYLCAGRGQGPSYEQYFGPGTRLTVT.